The present entry profiles one T cell receptor beta chain with its context. Documented time point: baseline pretreatment blood. Sample treatment: 15 Gy SBRT to primary tumor, nephrectomy 4 weeks later. These data originate in a study of radiation and T cells in renal cell carcinoma. Only in-frame clones appear in the TCRdb table, and some are missing; sequencing was by immunoSEQ multiplex PCR. Of about 150,000 clones in the sample, approximately 90% were seen once. This TCR derives from a woman between 65 and 79 years old with renal cell carcinoma. This specimen consisted of blood, obtained from a patient whose treatment included radiotherapy and nephrectomy.

CDR3 sequence (DNA): TGTGCCTGGTCGGCCCTCAGGCGCGCTAACTATGGCTACACCTTC. As protein: CAWSALRRANYGYTF. J is TRBJ1-2 and V is TRBV30, with D unresolved. CDR1 is GTSNPN, CDR2 SVGIG, per germline (reference sequence). The ends were cut back, 5 bases at V and 0 bases at J, with 16 bases in the middle. The CDR3 is made up of 15 amino acids.